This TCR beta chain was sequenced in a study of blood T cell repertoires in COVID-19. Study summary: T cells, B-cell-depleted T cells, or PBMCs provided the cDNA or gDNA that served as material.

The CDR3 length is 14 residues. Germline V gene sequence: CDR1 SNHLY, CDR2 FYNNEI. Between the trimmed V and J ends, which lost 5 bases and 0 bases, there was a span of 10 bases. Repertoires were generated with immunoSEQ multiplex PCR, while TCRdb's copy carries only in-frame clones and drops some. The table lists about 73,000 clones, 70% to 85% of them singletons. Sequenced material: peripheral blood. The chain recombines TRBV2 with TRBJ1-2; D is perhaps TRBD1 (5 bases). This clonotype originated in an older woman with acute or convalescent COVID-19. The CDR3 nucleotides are TGTGCCAGCAGTTGGAAACAGGCTAACTATGGCTACACCTTC. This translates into CASSWKQANYGYTF.